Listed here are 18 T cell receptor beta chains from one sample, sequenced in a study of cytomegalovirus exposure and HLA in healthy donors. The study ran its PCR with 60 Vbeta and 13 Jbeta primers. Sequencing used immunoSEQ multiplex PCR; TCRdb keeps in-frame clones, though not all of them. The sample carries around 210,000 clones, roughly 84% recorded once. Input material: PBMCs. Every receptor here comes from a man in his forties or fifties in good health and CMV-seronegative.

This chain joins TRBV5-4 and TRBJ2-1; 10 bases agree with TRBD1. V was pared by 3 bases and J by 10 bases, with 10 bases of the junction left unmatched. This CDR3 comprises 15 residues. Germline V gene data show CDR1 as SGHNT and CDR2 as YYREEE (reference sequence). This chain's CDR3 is CASSWGTGAQYEQFF. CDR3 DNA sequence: TGTGCCAGCAGCTGGGGGACAGGGGCACAATACGAGCAGTTCTTC.

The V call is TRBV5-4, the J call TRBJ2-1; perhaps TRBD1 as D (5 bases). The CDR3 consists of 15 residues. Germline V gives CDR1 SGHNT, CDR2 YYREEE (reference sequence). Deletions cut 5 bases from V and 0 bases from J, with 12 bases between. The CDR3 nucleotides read TGTGCCAGCAGGGTCGACAGAAGCTCCTACAATGAGCAGTTCTTC. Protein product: CASRVDRSSYNEQFF.

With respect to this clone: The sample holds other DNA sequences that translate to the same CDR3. CDR3 sequence: CASSLQGNYGYTF. DNA of the CDR3: TGTGCCAGCAGCTTACAGGGAAACTATGGCTACACCTTC. The V gene is TRBV27, the J gene TRBJ1-2, with a possible D match to TRBD1 (6 bases). Trimming pared 6 bases from V and 2 bases from J, leaving 10 bases between. The germline CDR1 and CDR2 sequences are MNHEY and SMNVEV (reference sequence). The CDR3 is 13 residues long.

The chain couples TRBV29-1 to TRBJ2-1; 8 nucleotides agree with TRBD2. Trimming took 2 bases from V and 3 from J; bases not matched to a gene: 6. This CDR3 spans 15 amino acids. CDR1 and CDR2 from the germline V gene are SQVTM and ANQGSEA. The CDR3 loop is CSVERIAGGYNEQFF. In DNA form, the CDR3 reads TGCAGCGTTGAAAGGATCGCGGGGGGCTACAATGAGCAGTTCTTC.

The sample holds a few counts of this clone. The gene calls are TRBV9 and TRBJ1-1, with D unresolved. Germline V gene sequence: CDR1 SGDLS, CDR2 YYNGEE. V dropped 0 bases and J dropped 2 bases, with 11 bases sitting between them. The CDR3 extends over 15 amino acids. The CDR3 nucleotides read TGTGCCAGCAGCGTAGGGGCAGTCCTTAACACTGAAGCTTTCTTT. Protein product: CASSVGAVLNTEAFF.

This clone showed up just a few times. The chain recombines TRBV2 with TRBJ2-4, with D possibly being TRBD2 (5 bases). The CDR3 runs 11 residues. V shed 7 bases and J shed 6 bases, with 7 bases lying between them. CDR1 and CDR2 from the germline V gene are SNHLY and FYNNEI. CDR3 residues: CASKGRNIQYF. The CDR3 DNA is TGTGCCAGCAAAGGGAGAAACATTCAGTACTTC.

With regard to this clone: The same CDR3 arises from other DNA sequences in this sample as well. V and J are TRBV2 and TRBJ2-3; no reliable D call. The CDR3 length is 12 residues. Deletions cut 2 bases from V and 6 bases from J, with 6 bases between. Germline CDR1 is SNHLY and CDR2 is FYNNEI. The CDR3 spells CASSEYRDTQYF. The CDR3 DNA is TGTGCCAGCAGTGAATATCGGGATACGCAGTATTTT.

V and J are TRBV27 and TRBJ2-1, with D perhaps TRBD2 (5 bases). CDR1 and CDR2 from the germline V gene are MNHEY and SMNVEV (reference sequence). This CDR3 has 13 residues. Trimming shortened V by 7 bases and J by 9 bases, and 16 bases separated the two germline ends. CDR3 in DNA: TGTGCCAGCAACCTCGCGGGTCTTGGTGAGCAGTTCTTC. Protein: CASNLAGLGEQFF.

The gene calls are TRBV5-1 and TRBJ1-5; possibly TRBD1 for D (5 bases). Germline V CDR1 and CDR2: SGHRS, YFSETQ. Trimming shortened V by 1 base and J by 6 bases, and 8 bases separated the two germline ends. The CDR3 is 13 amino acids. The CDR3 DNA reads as TGCGCCAGCAGCTTGTGGAGGGGTCAGCCCCAGCATTTT. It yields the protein CASSLWRGQPQHF.

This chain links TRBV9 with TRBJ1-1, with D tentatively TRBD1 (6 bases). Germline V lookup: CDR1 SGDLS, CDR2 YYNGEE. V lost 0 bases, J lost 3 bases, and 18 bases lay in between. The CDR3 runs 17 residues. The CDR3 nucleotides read TGTGCCAGCAGCGTAGCTGGTGGCCCCCCAGGGGACACTGAAGCTTTCTTT. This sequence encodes CASSVAGGPPGDTEAFF.

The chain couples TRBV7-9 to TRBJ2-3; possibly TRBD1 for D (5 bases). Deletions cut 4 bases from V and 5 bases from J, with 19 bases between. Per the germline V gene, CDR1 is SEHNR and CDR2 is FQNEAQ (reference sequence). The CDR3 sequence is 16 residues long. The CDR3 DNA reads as TGTGCCAGCAGCTACCCCCGGGTGGGGCATTTAGATACGCAGTATTTT. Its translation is CASSYPRVGHLDTQYF.

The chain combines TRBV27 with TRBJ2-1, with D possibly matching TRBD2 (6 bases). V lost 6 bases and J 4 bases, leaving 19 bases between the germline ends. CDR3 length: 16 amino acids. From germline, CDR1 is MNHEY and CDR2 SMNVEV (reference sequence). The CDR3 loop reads CASSSLGGVQYNEQFF. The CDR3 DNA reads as TGTGCCAGCAGCTCCCTCGGGGGAGTTCAATACAATGAGCAGTTCTTC.

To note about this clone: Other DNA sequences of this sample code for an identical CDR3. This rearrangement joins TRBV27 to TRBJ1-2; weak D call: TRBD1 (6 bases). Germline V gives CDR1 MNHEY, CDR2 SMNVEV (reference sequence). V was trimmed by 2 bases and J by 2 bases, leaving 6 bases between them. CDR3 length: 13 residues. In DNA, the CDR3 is TGTGCCAGCAGTTTACAGGGGAACTATGGCTACACCTTC. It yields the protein CASSLQGNYGYTF.

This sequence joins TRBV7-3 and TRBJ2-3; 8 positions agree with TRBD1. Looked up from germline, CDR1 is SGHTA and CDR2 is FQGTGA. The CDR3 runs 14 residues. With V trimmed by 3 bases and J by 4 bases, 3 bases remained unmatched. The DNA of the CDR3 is TGTGCCAGCAGCTTGGACAGGGCGGCAGATACGCAGTATTTT. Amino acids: CASSLDRAADTQYF.

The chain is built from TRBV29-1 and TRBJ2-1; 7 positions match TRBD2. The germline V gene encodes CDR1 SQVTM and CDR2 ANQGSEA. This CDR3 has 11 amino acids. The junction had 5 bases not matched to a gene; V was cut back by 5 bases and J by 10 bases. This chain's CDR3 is CSVLTSWEQFF. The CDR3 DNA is TGCAGCGTTCTGACTAGCTGGGAGCAGTTCTTC.

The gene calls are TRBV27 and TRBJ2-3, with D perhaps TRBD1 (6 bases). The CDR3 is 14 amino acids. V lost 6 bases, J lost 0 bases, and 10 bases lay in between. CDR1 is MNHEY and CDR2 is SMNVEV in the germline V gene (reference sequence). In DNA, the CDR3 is TGTGCCAGCAGCACCGGACAGAGCACAGATACGCAGTATTTT. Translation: CASSTGQSTDTQYF.

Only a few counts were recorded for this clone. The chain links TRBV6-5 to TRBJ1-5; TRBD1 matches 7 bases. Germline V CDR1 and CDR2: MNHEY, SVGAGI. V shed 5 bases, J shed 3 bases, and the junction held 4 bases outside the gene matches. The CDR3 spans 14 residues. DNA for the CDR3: TGTGCCAGCAGTCGGACAGGTTACAATCAGCCCCAGCATTTT. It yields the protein CASSRTGYNQPQHF.

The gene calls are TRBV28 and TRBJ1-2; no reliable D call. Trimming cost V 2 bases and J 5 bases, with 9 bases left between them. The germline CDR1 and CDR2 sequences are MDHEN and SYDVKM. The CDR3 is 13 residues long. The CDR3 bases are TGTGCCAGCAGTTTAGTGGGCTATTATGGCTACACCTTC. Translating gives CASSLVGYYGYTF.